The 10 T cell receptor beta chains below all came from one sample that was sequenced in a study of blood T cell repertoires in COVID-19. Repertoires were generated with immunoSEQ multiplex PCR, while TCRdb's copy carries only in-frame clones and drops some. The table lists more than 95,000 clones, 75% to 90% of them singletons. The sequenced sample was peripheral blood. The receptors here all came from a human donor in a cohort sampled during active or convalescent COVID-19.

This clone came up many times. The V and J genes are TRBV19 and TRBJ2-7; 7 bases agree with TRBD1. With V trimmed by 5 bases and J by 2 bases, 3 bases remained unmatched. The V gene's germline CDR1 is LNHDA and CDR2 SQIVND (reference sequence). This CDR3 has 13 residues. CDR3 DNA: TGTGCCAGTAGTCCAGACAGGGCCTACGAGCAGTACTTC. Its protein is CASSPDRAYEQYF.

This chain uses TRBV27 with TRBJ1-2, with D possibly matching TRBD1 (5 bases). Trimming removed 2 bases at V and 5 bases at J, with 15 bases between. Germline V gene sequence: CDR1 MNHEY, CDR2 SMNVEV (reference sequence). This CDR3 has 15 residues. CDR3 amino acids: CASSLRGRGTYGYTF. CDR3 nucleotide sequence: TGTGCCAGCAGTTTAAGGGGACGGGGGACGTATGGCTACACCTTC.

Only a few counts were recorded for this clone. The V gene is TRBV4-2, the J gene TRBJ2-7, with 8 bases identical to TRBD2. CDR3 length: 15 residues. Germline V gene sequence: CDR1 LGHNA, CDR2 YNFKEQ. V shed 1 base, J shed 5 bases, and the junction held 7 bases outside the gene matches. The CDR3 DNA reads as TGTGCCAGCAGCCAAGTCACCGGGACTAGTAACGAGCAGTACTTC. Protein sequence: CASSQVTGTSNEQYF.

J is TRBJ2-5 and V is TRBV19; 7 positions match TRBD2. The germline gives CDR1 LNHDA, CDR2 SQIVND (reference sequence). CDR3 size: 16 residues. V lost 4 bases, J lost 2 bases, and 10 bases stayed unmatched. In DNA, the CDR3 is TGTGCCAGTAGTAACCCTCACCGGGGGGAACAAGAGACCCAGTACTTC. This encodes CASSNPHRGEQETQYF.

This clone was found once. The DNA for the CDR3 is TGTGCCAGCAGCCCCGGGGTTAATTCACCCCTCCACTTT. It codes for CASSPGVNSPLHF. The chain uses TRBV11-2 and TRBJ1-6; D remains unclear. The CDR3 contains 13 residues. CDR1 and CDR2 (germline): SGHAT, FQNNGV. V was trimmed by 5 bases and J by 6 bases, leaving 8 bases between them.

The chain recombines TRBV30 with TRBJ1-5; possible D gene TRBD1, 5 bases. The CDR3 has 14 amino acids. With 2 bases removed from V and 4 bases from J, the gap between germline ends came to 12 bases. Germline V CDR1 and CDR2: GTSNPN, SVGIG (reference sequence). The CDR3 DNA sequence: TGTGCCTGGAGTCAGCAGGGTCCTAATCAGCCCCAGCATTTT. It is translated as CAWSQQGPNQPQHF.

The genes are TRBV7-2 and TRBJ2-1; the D gene is possibly TRBD1 (6 bases). The CDR3 loop spans 14 amino acids. CDR1 SGHTA and CDR2 FQGNSA come from the germline V gene. The ends were cut back, 4 bases at V and 10 bases at J, with 17 bases in the middle. The CDR3 nucleotides read TGTGCCAGCAGCTCTAGAACAGGGATTGGGGAGCAGTTCTTC. This codes for CASSSRTGIGEQFF.

J is TRBJ2-1 and V is TRBV15; a possible D gene is TRBD2 (5 bases). Germline V gene data show CDR1 as LNHNV and CDR2 as YYDKDF (reference sequence). The V end lost 3 bases, the J end lost 3 bases, and 15 bases lay between the germline ends. The CDR3 is 16 residues long. CDR3 protein: CATSRNGVGGYNEQFF. CDR3 nucleotides: TGTGCCACCAGCAGGAATGGAGTCGGAGGCTACAATGAGCAGTTCTTC.

For this clone: This sample includes further DNA sequences coding for the same CDR3. V usage is TRBV5-1 and J usage is TRBJ2-3; TRBD2 agrees at 12 bases. The germline V gene has CDR1 SGHRS and CDR2 YFSETQ. The trim removed 1 base at V and 4 bases at J, leaving 1 base unmatched. The CDR3 covers 15 residues. As DNA, the CDR3 is TGCGCCAGCAGCTTGACTAGCGGGGGGTCAGATACGCAGTATTTT. It codes for CASSLTSGGSDTQYF.

The CDR3 loop is CATRGGGATDTQYF. CDR3 DNA sequence: TGTGCCACACGGGGCGGGGGGGCCACAGATACGCAGTATTTT. The V gene is TRBV24-1, the J gene TRBJ2-3; 9 nucleotides line up with TRBD2. Germline-derived CDR1 and CDR2 are KGHDR and SFDVKD. This CDR3 has 14 residues. V lost 10 bases, J lost 2 bases, and 6 bases stayed unmatched.